This TCR beta chain is from a study of sequential checkpoint blockade in melanoma (dated by TCRdb to 2018 to 2020). About the study as a whole: Patients were randomized 1:1 to first-line nivolumab followed by ipilimumab (arm A) or ipilimumab followed by nivolumab (arm B). Maintenance nivolumab was given following each of the two trial sequences. The paper as a whole reports these results and caveats: The model for predicting response that combines TCR metrics with mutation burden needs to be validated in larger, independent patient cohorts.

This clone came up once. What antigen it recognizes has not been identified. Qualities for individual bases were not recorded, and no much larger clone is one base off. The treatment or condition label of this sample denotes: randomized to nivolumab then ipilimumab (arm A) or the reverse (arm B). Prior DNA-damaging chemotherapy had not been received by any trial patient. Live CD3+CD8+ cells negative for CD19 and CD56 were sorted from thawed PBMCs on a FACS Aria II flow cytometer. The samples were obtained from melanoma patients enrolled in CheckMate 064, an open-label, randomized phase II trial testing sequential checkpoint blockade. Peripheral blood mononuclear cells were collected by leukapheresis, purified with Ficoll-Paque, and frozen in human serum with around 10% DMSO. Purity of sorted blood CD3+CD8+ cells was verified at >95% immediately after sorting, followed by DNA extraction. The immunoSEQ Assay was used to immunosequence TCRbeta CDR3 regions from genomic DNA. Before high-throughput sequencing, genomic DNA was amplified using bias-controlled multiplex PCR. The source study handled its data this way. To quantify the absolute abundance of each unique TCRbeta CDR3 region, the sequences were collapsed and filtered. Clonality, defined as 1 minus Pielou's evenness, was calculated using productive rearrangements only. A previously published method was used to identify clones whose frequencies were significantly greater in on-treatment samples than in baseline samples. This immuneACCESS table, as held by TCRdb, lists in-frame sequences with V and J called but not all clones. Of the missing ones, under half trace to an unresolved V gene in checked studies; the others have no known cause. V and J calls and clone size are as listed in that table; D and trimming were resolved from the DNA. The sample includes roughly 11,000 clones, with 70% to 85% observed a single time. The ten largest clones capture 45% to 55% of the sample.

As encoded in the germline V gene, CDR1 is SGHTA while CDR2 is FQGNSA. There are 14 amino acids in the CDR3, from cysteine to phenylalanine inclusive. Only CDR3 DNA is held: 42 bases, read in frame from base 1. The junction shows trimming of 4 bases on V and 4 bases on J, and the gene matches do not reach 4 bases of it. The chain is made from TRBV7-2 and TRBJ1-2; 9 of the junction bases match TRBD1. The sequence was obtained from a human donor with melanoma. The sequenced sample was CD8+ T cells sorted from blood (inferred from file names), obtained from a patient given nivolumab and ipilimumab in sequence. The DNA sequence is TGTGCCAGCAGCTCAACAGGGGGCGGCTATGGCTACACCTTC. Its protein product is CASSSTGGGYGYTF.